The 28 T cell receptor beta chains reported below all come from one sample, sequenced in a study of cytomegalovirus exposure and HLA in healthy donors. The PCR used 60 Vbeta and 13 Jbeta primers. TCRdb keeps only in-frame clones here, not all; method: immunoSEQ multiplex PCR. The data contain about 130,000 clones, approximately 63% of them singletons. Sequenced material: PBMCs. Every receptor here comes from a woman in her sixties in good health and CMV-seropositive.

The J gene is TRBJ1-1, the V gene TRBV28; tentative D call: TRBD1 (6 bases). CDR1 and CDR2 from the germline V gene are MDHEN and SYDVKM. The CDR3 has 15 amino acids. The ends were cut back, 8 bases at V and 0 bases at J, with 16 bases in the middle. CDR3 DNA sequence: TGTGCCAGCCGGTGGAGAGGACAGCTGAACACTGAAGCTTTCTTT. Protein sequence: CASRWRGQLNTEAFF.

V usage is TRBV5-1 and J usage is TRBJ1-2, with D perhaps matching TRBD1 (5 bases). Trimming pared 4 bases from V and 3 bases from J, leaving 7 bases between. The CDR3 has 12 residues. The germline CDR1 and CDR2 sequences are SGHRS and YFSETQ. The CDR3 here is CASSTGDYGYTF. DNA of the CDR3: TGCGCCAGCAGCACAGGAGACTATGGCTACACCTTC. The full variable domain, completed using reference TRBV5-1 and TRBJ1-2, is KAGVTQTPRYLIKTRGQQVTLSCSPISGHRSVSWYQQTPGQGLQFLFEYFSETQRNKGNFPGRFSGRQFSNSRSEMNVSTLELGDSALYLCASSTGDYGYTFGSGTRLTVV.

The rearrangement uses TRBV5-1 and TRBJ2-3, with TRBD1 identical over 9 bases. This CDR3 spans 15 amino acids. CDR1 and CDR2 (germline): SGHRS, YFSETQ. Trimming at V came to 3 bases and at J to 3 bases, leaving 5 bases not matched to a gene. The CDR3 DNA follows: TGCGCCAGCAGCTCCCGGGACAGGGTAACAGATACGCAGTATTTT. This gives the protein CASSSRDRVTDTQYF.

This sequence joins TRBV15 and TRBJ2-3, with D tentatively TRBD2 (6 bases). CDR1 is LNHNV and CDR2 is YYDKDF in the germline V gene (reference sequence). Deletions cut 2 bases from V and 2 bases from J, with 8 bases between. CDR3 size: 14 residues. CDR3 nucleotides: TGTGCCACCAGCAGACTGGACTACACAGATACGCAGTATTTT. It encodes CATSRLDYTDTQYF.

The chain links TRBV28 to TRBJ1-1; a weak D match, TRBD1 (6 bases). V was cut by 5 bases and J by 2 bases, with 12 bases left in between. Per germline, CDR1 MDHEN and CDR2 SYDVKM. CDR3 size: 14 residues. The CDR3 DNA sequence: TGTGCCAGCAGTCCGGGACAAGCAAACACTGAAGCTTTCTTT. As protein: CASSPGQANTEAFF.

This clone was detected once. V gene TRBV19 combines with J gene TRBJ1-1; the D gene is possibly TRBD1 (6 bases). Germline-derived CDR1 and CDR2 are LNHDA and SQIVND (reference sequence). The CDR3 sequence is 13 residues long. Trimming removed 5 bases at V and 6 bases at J, with 13 bases between. The CDR3 DNA follows: TGTGCCAGTAGTTACGGGCCAGGGGCTGAAGCTTTCTTT. Protein: CASSYGPGAEAFF.

This chain connects TRBV5-1 to TRBJ2-2, with 8 bases fitting TRBD2. CDR3 length: 15 amino acids. V lost 2 bases to trimming and J lost 7 bases; unmatched junction nucleotides: 7. Germline V gene data show CDR1 as SGHRS and CDR2 as YFSETQ. As DNA, the CDR3 is TGCGCCAGCAGCTTAGCGGGAGAGGCATACGGGGAGCTGTTTTTT. This translates into CASSLAGEAYGELFF.

This chain links TRBV5-5 with TRBJ1-5; D ambiguous. The length of the CDR3 is 15 residues. The V end lost 1 base, the J end lost 2 bases, and 10 bases lay between the germline ends. Germline CDR1 and CDR2: SGHKS and YYEKEE (reference sequence). The CDR3 coding sequence is TGTGCCAGCAGCTTGCGGGGTATTGGCAATCAGCCCCAGCATTTT. It specifies CASSLRGIGNQPQHF. Using reference TRBV5-5 and TRBJ1-5 for the parts outside the CDR3, the full variable domain is DAGVTQSPTHLIKTRGQQVTLRCSPISGHKSVSWYQQVLGQGPQFIFQYYEKEERGRGNFPDRFSARQFPNYSSELNVNALLLGDSALYLCASSLRGIGNQPQHFGDGTRLSIL.

V and J are TRBV5-1 and TRBJ2-3, with a possible D match to TRBD1 (5 bases). The germline V gene encodes CDR1 SGHRS and CDR2 YFSETQ. Trimming left V 3 bases short and J 4 bases short, with 12 bases between. The CDR3 contains 14 residues. This CDR3 reads CASSSRQPADTQYF. CDR3 in DNA: TGCGCCAGCAGCTCCAGACAGCCCGCAGATACGCAGTATTTT. Filled out from reference TRBV5-1 and TRBJ2-3, the complete variable domain reads KAGVTQTPRYLIKTRGQQVTLSCSPISGHRSVSWYQQTPGQGLQFLFEYFSETQRNKGNFPGRFSGRQFSNSRSEMNVSTLELGDSALYLCASSSRQPADTQYFGPGTRLTVL.

This clone was found once. The chain uses TRBV5-1 and TRBJ2-2, with 10 bases that match TRBD2. Trimming took 0 bases from V and 2 from J; bases not matched to a gene: 7. Germline V lookup: CDR1 SGHRS, CDR2 YFSETQ. The CDR3 is 18 amino acids. Here the CDR3 reads CASSLGLAGDFNTGELFF. In DNA, the CDR3 is TGCGCCAGCAGCTTGGGTCTAGCGGGAGACTTCAACACCGGGGAGCTGTTTTTT.

V usage is TRBV2 and J usage is TRBJ1-5; 7 nucleotides align to TRBD1. CDR1 SNHLY and CDR2 FYNNEI come from the germline V gene. The V segment lost 4 bases and the J segment 2 bases; nucleotides outside the gene matches: 2. This CDR3 is built from 14 residues. CDR3 sequence reads: CASSVTGGNQPQHF. CDR3 nucleotide sequence: TGTGCCAGCAGTGTAACAGGGGGCAATCAGCCCCAGCATTTT.

V and J are TRBV2 and TRBJ1-2; D is uncertain. This CDR3 contains 14 residues. CDR1 and CDR2 (germline): SNHLY, FYNNEI. V was pared by 4 bases and J by 4 bases, with 13 bases between. The CDR3 loop reads CASSVGGTVYGYTF. The CDR3 nucleotides are TGTGCCAGCAGTGTCGGTGGTACAGTCTATGGCTACACCTTC.

This sequence joins TRBV9 and TRBJ2-1, with 9 positions matching TRBD1. Germline values: CDR1 SGDLS, CDR2 YYNGEE. V shed 0 bases and J 4 bases; nucleotides not matched to a gene: 2. This CDR3 has 15 residues. The CDR3 coding sequence is TGTGCCAGCAGCGTAGATGGACAGGGGTACAATGAGCAGTTCTTC. It encodes CASSVDGQGYNEQFF. Supplemented by reference TRBV9 and TRBJ2-1, the full variable domain reads DSGVTQTPKHLITATGQRVTLRCSPRSGDLSVYWYQQSLDQGLQFLIQYYNGEERAKGNILERFSAQQFPDLHSELNLSSLELGDSALYFCASSVDGQGYNEQFFGPGTRLTVL.

CDR3 nucleotide sequence: TGCAGCGTCGCGGGAGGAGGGGACTTCTACGAGCAGTACTTC. Its protein product is CSVAGGGDFYEQYF. The chain couples TRBV29-1 to TRBJ2-7; TRBD2 aligns across 8 bases. Per the germline V gene, CDR1 is SQVTM and CDR2 is ANQGSEA. The CDR3 covers 14 residues. V trimming: 6 bases; J trimming: 3 bases; junction bases outside the gene matches: 10.

This clone turned up a few times. The rearrangement joins TRBV5-4 to TRBJ2-2, with TRBD1 matching 7 bases. The CDR3 extends over 15 amino acids. The V segment lost 0 bases and the J segment 4 bases; nucleotides outside the gene matches: 3. CDR1 and CDR2 from the germline V gene are SGHNT and YYREEE (reference sequence). The CDR3 sequence is CASSLEGAGTGELFF. The CDR3, as DNA: TGTGCCAGCAGCTTGGAGGGGGCAGGCACCGGGGAGCTGTTTTTT.

The chain couples TRBV2 to TRBJ2-7; 8 bases are a match to TRBD1. The CDR3 totals 14 residues. V lost 3 bases to trimming and J lost 6 bases; unmatched junction nucleotides: 7. Germline V lookup: CDR1 SNHLY, CDR2 FYNNEI. The CDR3, as DNA: TGTGCCAGCAGTGATCGGACAGGGAAGGGCGAGCAGTACTTC. Translating it yields CASSDRTGKGEQYF.

This clone has only a few counts. V gene TRBV7-2 combines with J gene TRBJ2-1, with unresolved D. This CDR3 is 16 amino acids long. Trimming removed 1 base from V and 0 bases from J, with 10 bases in between. The V gene's germline CDR1 is SGHTA and CDR2 FQGNSA. The CDR3 region has the DNA TGTGCCAGCAGCTTAGTTTCCACGAGCTCCTACAATGAGCAGTTCTTC. Its protein is CASSLVSTSSYNEQFF.

J is TRBJ2-1 and V is TRBV7-2, with 11 bases lining up with TRBD2. CDR1 and CDR2 (germline): SGHTA, FQGNSA. The CDR3 runs to 17 residues. Trimming cost V 9 bases and J 0 bases; bases outside gene matches: 10. CDR3 nucleotides: TGTGCCAGTTTGGGACTAGCGGATAAAAGCTCCTACAATGAGCAGTTCTTC. The encoded protein is CASLGLADKSSYNEQFF.

The chain recombines TRBV6-5 with TRBJ1-4; the D gene is possibly TRBD1 (6 bases). Germline-derived CDR1 and CDR2 are MNHEY and SVGAGI. The ends were cut back, 5 bases at V and 7 bases at J, with 11 bases in the middle. The CDR3 is 13 residues long. CDR3 sequence reads: CASSARGGEKLFF. The CDR3 nucleotides are TGTGCCAGCAGTGCTAGGGGGGGTGAAAAACTGTTTTTT.

This clone has just one count. The rearrangement joins TRBV29-1 to TRBJ2-3, with a possible D match to TRBD1 (5 bases). There are 12 residues in the CDR3. Germline CDR1 is SQVTM and CDR2 is ANQGSEA. Trimming removed 7 bases from V and 5 bases from J, with 13 bases in between. The CDR3 loop is CSAAPRGDTQYF. CDR3 nucleotide sequence: TGCAGCGCCGCCCCAAGGGGAGATACGCAGTATTTT.

The chain employs TRBV6-5 and TRBJ1-6; D ambiguous. Germline V lookup: CDR1 MNHEY, CDR2 SVGAGI. Deletions cut 2 bases from V and 5 bases from J, with 13 bases between. The CDR3 sequence is 16 residues long. The CDR3 DNA follows: TGTGCCAGCAGTTACCGAGGAGGACCTAATAATTCACCCCTCCACTTT. It encodes CASSYRGGPNNSPLHF.

The chain recombines TRBV28 with TRBJ2-3; D gene ambiguous. Trimming took off 1 base at V and 2 bases at J, with 10 bases between the two ends. In germline, CDR1 is MDHEN, CDR2 SYDVKM. The CDR3 totals 15 residues. CDR3 amino acids: CASSLSGVLTDTQYF. In DNA form, the CDR3 reads TGTGCCAGCAGTTTATCTGGAGTCCTCACAGATACGCAGTATTTT.

V and J are TRBV5-1 and TRBJ2-6; D is possibly TRBD2 (6 bases). Germline V CDR1 and CDR2: SGHRS, YFSETQ. V was pared by 2 bases and J by 1 base, with 19 bases between. The CDR3 covers 19 residues. CDR3 sequence reads: CASSFIPTGDPSGANVLTF. CDR3 coding DNA: TGCGCCAGCAGCTTTATCCCGACGGGGGATCCTTCTGGGGCCAACGTCCTGACTTTC.

The chain has TRBV7-9 and TRBJ2-5; D is perhaps TRBD2 (5 bases). Per the germline V gene, CDR1 is SEHNR and CDR2 is FQNEAQ (reference sequence). V lost 1 base, J lost 3 bases, and 6 bases lay in between. The CDR3 extends over 13 amino acids. CDR3 DNA: TGTGCCAGCAGCTTAGGGACTGAAGAGACCCAGTACTTC. Translation gives CASSLGTEETQYF.

The chain carries TRBV28 and TRBJ2-3; maybe TRBD1 (6 bases). V lost 1 base and J lost 1, with 9 bases in between. Germline V gene sequence: CDR1 MDHEN, CDR2 SYDVKM. This CDR3 has 15 amino acids. In nucleotides, the CDR3 is TGTGCCAGCAGTTTATCCCCAGGGGGCACAGATACGCAGTATTTT. It is translated as CASSLSPGGTDTQYF. The full variable domain, in which reference TRBV28 and TRBJ2-3 provide the parts outside the CDR3, is DVKVTQSSRYLVKRTGEKVFLECVQDMDHENMFWYRQDPGLGLRLIYFSYDVKMKEKGDIPEGYSVSREKKERFSLILESASTNQTSMYLCASSLSPGGTDTQYFGPGTRLTVL.

This sequence joins TRBV19 and TRBJ1-1; D may be TRBD1 (5 bases). V lost 5 bases and J lost 11, with 24 bases in between. This CDR3 comprises 15 residues. Germline CDR1 reads LNHDA; CDR2 reads SQIVND (reference sequence). CDR3 protein: CASSALGEGWPWAFF. Here the CDR3 DNA reads TGTGCCAGTAGTGCCCTAGGGGAAGGTTGGCCCTGGGCTTTCTTT. Drawing the rest from reference TRBV19 and TRBJ1-1, the complete variable domain is DGGITQSPKYLFRKEGQNVTLSCEQNLNHDAMYWYRQDPGQGLRLIYYSQIVNDFQKGDIAEGYSVSREKKESFPLTVTSAQKNPTAFYLCASSALGEGWPWAFFGQGTRLTVV.

V gene TRBV9 combines with J gene TRBJ2-2, with 10 positions matching TRBD2. Germline-derived CDR1 and CDR2 are SGDLS and YYNGEE. The CDR3 covers 16 residues. The J segment lost 1 base and the V segment lost 2 bases, leaving 2 bases of the junction unmatched. The CDR3 nucleotides are TGTGCCAGCAGCGTCCGGACTAGCGGGAACACCGGGGAGCTGTTTTTT. Translating gives CASSVRTSGNTGELFF.

The CDR3 here is CSAPGQGASEQFF. DNA of the CDR3: TGCAGCGCCCCGGGACAGGGAGCGAGTGAGCAGTTCTTC. The rearrangement joins TRBV29-1 to TRBJ2-1; the match to TRBD1 covers 9 bases. V lost 7 bases and J lost 9; bases outside the gene matches: 10. There are 13 residues in the CDR3. The germline gives CDR1 SQVTM, CDR2 ANQGSEA.